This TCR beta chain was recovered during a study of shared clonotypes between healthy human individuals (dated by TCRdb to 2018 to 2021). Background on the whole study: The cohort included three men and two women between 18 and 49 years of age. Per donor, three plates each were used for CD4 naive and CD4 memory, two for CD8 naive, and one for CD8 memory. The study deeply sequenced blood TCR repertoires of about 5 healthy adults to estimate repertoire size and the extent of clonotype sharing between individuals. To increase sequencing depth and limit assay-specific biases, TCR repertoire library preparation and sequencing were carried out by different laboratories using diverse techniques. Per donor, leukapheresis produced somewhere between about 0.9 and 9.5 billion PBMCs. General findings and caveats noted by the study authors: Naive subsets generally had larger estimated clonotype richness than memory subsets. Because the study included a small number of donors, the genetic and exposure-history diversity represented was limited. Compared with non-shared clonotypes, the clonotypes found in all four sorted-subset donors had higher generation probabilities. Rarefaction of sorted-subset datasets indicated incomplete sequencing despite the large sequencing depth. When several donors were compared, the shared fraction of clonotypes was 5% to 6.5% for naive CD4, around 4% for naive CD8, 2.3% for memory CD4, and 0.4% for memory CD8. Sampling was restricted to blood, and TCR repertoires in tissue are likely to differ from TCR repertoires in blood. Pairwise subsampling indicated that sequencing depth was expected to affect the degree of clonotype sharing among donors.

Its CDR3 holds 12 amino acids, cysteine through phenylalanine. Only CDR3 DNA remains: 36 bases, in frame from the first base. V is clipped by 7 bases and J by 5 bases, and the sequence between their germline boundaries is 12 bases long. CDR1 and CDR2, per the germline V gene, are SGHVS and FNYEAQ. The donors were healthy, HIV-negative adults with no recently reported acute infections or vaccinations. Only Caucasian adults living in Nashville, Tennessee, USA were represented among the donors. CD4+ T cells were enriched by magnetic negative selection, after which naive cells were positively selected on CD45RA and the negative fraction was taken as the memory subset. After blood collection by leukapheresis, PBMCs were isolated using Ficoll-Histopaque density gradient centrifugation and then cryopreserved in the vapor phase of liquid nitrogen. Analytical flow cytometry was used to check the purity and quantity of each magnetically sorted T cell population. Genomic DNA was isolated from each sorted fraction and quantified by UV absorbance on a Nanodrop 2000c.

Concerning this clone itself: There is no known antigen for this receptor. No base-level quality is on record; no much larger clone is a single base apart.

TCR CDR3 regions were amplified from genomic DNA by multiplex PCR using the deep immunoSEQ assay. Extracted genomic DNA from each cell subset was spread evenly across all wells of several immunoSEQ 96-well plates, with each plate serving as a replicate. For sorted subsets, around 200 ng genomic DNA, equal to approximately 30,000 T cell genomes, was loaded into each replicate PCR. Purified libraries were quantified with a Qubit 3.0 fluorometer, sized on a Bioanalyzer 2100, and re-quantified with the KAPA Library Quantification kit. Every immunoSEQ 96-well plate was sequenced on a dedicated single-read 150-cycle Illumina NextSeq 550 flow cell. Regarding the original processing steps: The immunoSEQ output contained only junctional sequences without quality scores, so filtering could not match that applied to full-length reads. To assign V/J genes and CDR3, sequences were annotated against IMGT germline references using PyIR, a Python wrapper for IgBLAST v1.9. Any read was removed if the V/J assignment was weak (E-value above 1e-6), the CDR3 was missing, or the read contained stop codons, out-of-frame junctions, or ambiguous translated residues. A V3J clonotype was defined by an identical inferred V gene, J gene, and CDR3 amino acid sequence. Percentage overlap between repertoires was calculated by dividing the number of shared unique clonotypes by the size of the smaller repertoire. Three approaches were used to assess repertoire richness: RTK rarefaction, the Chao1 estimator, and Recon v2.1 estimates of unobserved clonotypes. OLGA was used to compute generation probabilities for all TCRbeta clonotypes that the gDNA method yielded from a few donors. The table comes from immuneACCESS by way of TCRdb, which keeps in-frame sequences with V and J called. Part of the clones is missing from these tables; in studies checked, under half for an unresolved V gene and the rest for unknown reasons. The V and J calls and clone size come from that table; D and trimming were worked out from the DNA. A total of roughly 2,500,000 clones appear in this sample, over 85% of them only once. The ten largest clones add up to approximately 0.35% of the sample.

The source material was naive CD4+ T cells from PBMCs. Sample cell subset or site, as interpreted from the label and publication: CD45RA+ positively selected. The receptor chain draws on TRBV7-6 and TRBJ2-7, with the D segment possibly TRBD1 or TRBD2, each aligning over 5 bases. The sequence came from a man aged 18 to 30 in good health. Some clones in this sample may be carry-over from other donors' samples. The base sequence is TGTGCCAGCAAGGGGTGGGGGAACGAGCAGTACTTC. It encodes CASKGWGNEQYF.